A single sample is the source of the 11 T cell receptor beta chains below, sequenced in a study of T cell responses to AZD1222 COVID-19 vaccine. This table comes from immunoSEQ multiplex PCR, and its TCRdb copy is limited to in-frame clones, with some not included. The table shows approximately 110,000 clones, with roughly nine tenths occurring only once. Material: peripheral blood, obtained on day 0 of AZD1222 vaccination. The receptor source for this set is an adult in good health.

V and J are TRBV7-9 and TRBJ2-7; 9 bases agree with TRBD2. With 2 bases clipped from V and 0 bases from J, the junction kept 8 bases outside the gene matches. Germline V gene data show CDR1 as SEHNR and CDR2 as FQNEAQ (reference sequence). The CDR3 contains 17 residues. CDR3: CASSLLTSGSYSYEQYF. The CDR3 region has the DNA TGTGCCAGCAGCTTACTTACTAGCGGGTCTTACTCCTACGAGCAGTACTTC.

V is TRBV6-5 and J is TRBJ1-1; D uncertain. Germline lookup yields CDR1 MNHEY and CDR2 SVGAGI. V was shortened by 0 bases and J by 0 bases, with 5 bases between the two germline ends. The CDR3 spans 14 residues. The CDR3 bases are TGTGCCAGCAGTTACTCGAGTCTGAACACTGAAGCTTTCTTT. Translating gives CASSYSSLNTEAFF.

The rearrangement uses TRBV10-2 and TRBJ1-3, with D possibly matching TRBD1 (6 bases). Germline V CDR1 and CDR2: WSHSY, SAAADI. The germline V and J ends were trimmed by 7 bases and 4 bases, with 17 bases remaining between them. CDR3 size: 15 residues. Here the CDR3 DNA reads TGCGCCAGCACTAGGGGGGGGGCGGAAGGAAACACCATATATTTT. It is translated as CASTRGGAEGNTIYF.

This sequence joins TRBV10-3 and TRBJ1-1; a weak D match, TRBD1 (6 bases). The CDR3 length is 13 residues. Deletions cut 5 bases from V and 9 bases from J, with 16 bases between. Germline-derived CDR1 and CDR2 are ENHRY and SYGVKD. The DNA of the CDR3 is TGTGCCATCAGTAACCGGGACATTGTTAAAGCTTTCTTT. This gives the protein CAISNRDIVKAFF.

The chain is built from TRBV7-3 and TRBJ2-5; 7 nucleotides match TRBD2. This CDR3 region has 15 residues. J was trimmed by 3 bases and V by 4 bases; bases with no gene match: 8. In germline, CDR1 is SGHTA, CDR2 FQGTGA. The CDR3 loop is CASSSQAGSKETQYF. CDR3 nucleotide sequence: TGTGCCAGCAGCTCTCAAGCGGGGTCGAAAGAGACCCAGTACTTC.

This chain links TRBV6-5 with TRBJ2-7; TRBD2 is a possible D gene (5 bases). The V and J ends lost 3 bases and 3 bases respectively, with 12 bases between them. This CDR3 contains 14 residues. Germline CDR1 and CDR2: MNHEY and SVGAGI. The CDR3 loop reads CASSYRAEIYEQYF. CDR3 nucleotide sequence: TGTGCCAGCAGTTATCGAGCGGAGATCTACGAGCAGTACTTC.

The rearrangement uses TRBV10-3 and TRBJ2-3; 14 bases align to TRBD2. The CDR3 runs 17 residues. The V segment lost 4 bases and the J segment 4 bases; nucleotides outside the gene matches: 7. The germline V gene has CDR1 ENHRY and CDR2 SYGVKD. The chain's CDR3 is CAISAVWTSGRSDTQYF. The DNA for the CDR3 is TGTGCCATCAGTGCAGTTTGGACTAGCGGGAGGTCAGATACGCAGTATTTT.

J is TRBJ2-7 and V is TRBV3-1 (or the pseudogene TRBV3-2), with 10 bases matching TRBD1. Per germline, CDR1 LGHDT and CDR2 YNNKEL (reference sequence). The length of the CDR3 is 16 residues. V trimming: 3 bases; J trimming: 5 bases; junction bases outside the gene matches: 10. The CDR3 DNA is TGTGCCAGCAGCCAGTTAGGGACAGGGGCATTGGACGAGCAGTACTTC. Protein: CASSQLGTGALDEQYF.

The chain carries TRBV4-3 and TRBJ2-1, with a possible D match to TRBD2 (5 bases). The CDR3 extends over 18 amino acids. Germline V CDR1 and CDR2: LGHNA, YSLEER. Trimming left V 0 bases short and J 2 bases short, with 17 bases between. The CDR3 is CASSQETGRGSPYNEQFF. CDR3 DNA: TGCGCCAGCAGCCAAGAAACGGGTCGAGGGAGCCCCTACAATGAGCAGTTCTTC.

This clone appeared once. The chain employs TRBV19 and TRBJ1-2; TRBD1 matches at 8 bases. The CDR3 covers 17 residues. Germline values: CDR1 LNHDA, CDR2 SQIVND (reference sequence). V trimming: 2 bases; J trimming: 5 bases; junction bases outside the gene matches: 13. Here the CDR3 DNA reads TGTGCCAGTAGTATACAGCAGGGGGCGCATCCTATGTATGGCTACACCTTC. It encodes CASSIQQGAHPMYGYTF.

The V and J genes are TRBV5-1 and TRBJ2-3; perhaps D is TRBD1 or TRBD2 (5 bases each). Between the trimmed V and J ends, which lost 0 bases and 4 bases, there was a span of 12 bases. Germline loops: CDR1 SGHRS, CDR2 YFSETQ. CDR3 size: 15 residues. The CDR3 here is CASSLVAGTADTQYF. The CDR3 nucleotides are TGCGCCAGCAGCTTGGTGGCAGGGACCGCAGATACGCAGTATTTT.